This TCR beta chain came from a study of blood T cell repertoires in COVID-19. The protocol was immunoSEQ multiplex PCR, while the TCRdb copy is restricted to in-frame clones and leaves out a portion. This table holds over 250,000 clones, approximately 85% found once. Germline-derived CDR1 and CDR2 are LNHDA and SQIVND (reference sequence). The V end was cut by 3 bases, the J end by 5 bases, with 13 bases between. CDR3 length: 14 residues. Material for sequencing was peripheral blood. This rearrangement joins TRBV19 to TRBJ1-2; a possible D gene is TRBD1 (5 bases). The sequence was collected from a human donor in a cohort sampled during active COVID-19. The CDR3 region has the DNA TGTGCCAGTAGTATGGACATCGCCTCATATGGCTACACCTTC. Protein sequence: CASSMDIASYGYTF.